This T cell receptor (beta chain) came from a study of shared clonotypes between healthy human individuals. Study context: CD4 naive and CD4 memory each took three plates per donor, while CD8 naive took two and CD8 memory one.

The CDR3 spans 18 residues. Libraries were prepared by immunoSEQ multiplex PCR; TCRdb keeps only in-frame clonotypes and omits some of them. The sample yields 950,000 to 1,100,000 clones, roughly 75% seen once. Sequenced input: memory CD4+ T cells sorted from blood. Subset specified: CD45RA-negative fraction. This sequence joins TRBV21-1 and TRBJ2-7; the table's D call, TRBD2, was not checked against the DNA. TRBV21-1 is an annotated pseudogene. The sequence was obtained from a man younger than 35 in good health. The CDR3 loop is CASSKTGARTSGGYEQYF. DNA for the CDR3: TGTGCCAGCAGCAAGACAGGGGCCCGGACTAGCGGGGGCTACGAGCAGTACTTC.